The subject of this entry is one TCR beta chain. Its antigen is as yet unknown. A read error may account for a junction end that differs from germline. The data derive from a study of shared clonotypes between healthy human individuals. For the study at large: Three CD4 naive, three CD4 memory, two CD8 naive and one CD8 memory plate were used per donor. Study-level results: Relative to clonotypes present in all four donors, those not shared had lower generation probabilities. Across four donors, naive CD4 shared roughly 5%, naive CD8 under 4%, memory CD4 about 2.4%, memory CD8 0.4%.

At the deep level, the assay was run. Clones were read by immunoSEQ multiplex PCR, and TCRdb kept only the in-frame ones, dropping some. The sample lists some 2,000,000 clones, 90% to 95% occurring once. This receptor was taken from a young man in good health. The sample comprised naive CD4+ T cells sorted from blood. Subset denoted: CD45RA+ positively selected.

CDR3 residues: CASTLGGQNTDTQYF. DNA for the CDR3: TGCGCCAGCACCTTGGGGGGACAGAACACAGATACGCAGTATTTT. The J gene is TRBJ2-3, the V gene TRBV5-1; D might be TRBD1 (7 bases). CDR1 and CDR2 from the germline V gene are SGHRS and YFSETQ. The CDR3 loop spans 15 amino acids. The full variable domain, completed using reference TRBV5-1 and TRBJ2-3, is KAGVTQTPRYLIKTRGQQVTLSCSPISGHRSVSWYQQTPGQGLQFLFEYFSETQRNKGNFPGRFSGRQFSNSRSEMNVSTLELGDSALYLCASTLGGQNTDTQYFGPGTRLTVL.